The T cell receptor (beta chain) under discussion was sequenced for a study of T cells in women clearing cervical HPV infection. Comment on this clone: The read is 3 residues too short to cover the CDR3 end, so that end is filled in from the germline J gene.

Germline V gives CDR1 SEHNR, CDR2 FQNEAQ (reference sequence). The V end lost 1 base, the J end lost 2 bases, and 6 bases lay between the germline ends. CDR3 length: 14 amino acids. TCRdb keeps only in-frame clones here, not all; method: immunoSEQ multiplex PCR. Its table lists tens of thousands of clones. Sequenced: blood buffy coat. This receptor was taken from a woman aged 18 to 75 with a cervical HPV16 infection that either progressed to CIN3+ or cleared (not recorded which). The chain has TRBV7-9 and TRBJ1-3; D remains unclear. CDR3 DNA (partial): TGTGCCAGCAGCTTAGTAGGGCCTGGAAACACC. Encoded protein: CASSLVGPGNT. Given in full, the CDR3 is CASSLVGPGNTIYF.